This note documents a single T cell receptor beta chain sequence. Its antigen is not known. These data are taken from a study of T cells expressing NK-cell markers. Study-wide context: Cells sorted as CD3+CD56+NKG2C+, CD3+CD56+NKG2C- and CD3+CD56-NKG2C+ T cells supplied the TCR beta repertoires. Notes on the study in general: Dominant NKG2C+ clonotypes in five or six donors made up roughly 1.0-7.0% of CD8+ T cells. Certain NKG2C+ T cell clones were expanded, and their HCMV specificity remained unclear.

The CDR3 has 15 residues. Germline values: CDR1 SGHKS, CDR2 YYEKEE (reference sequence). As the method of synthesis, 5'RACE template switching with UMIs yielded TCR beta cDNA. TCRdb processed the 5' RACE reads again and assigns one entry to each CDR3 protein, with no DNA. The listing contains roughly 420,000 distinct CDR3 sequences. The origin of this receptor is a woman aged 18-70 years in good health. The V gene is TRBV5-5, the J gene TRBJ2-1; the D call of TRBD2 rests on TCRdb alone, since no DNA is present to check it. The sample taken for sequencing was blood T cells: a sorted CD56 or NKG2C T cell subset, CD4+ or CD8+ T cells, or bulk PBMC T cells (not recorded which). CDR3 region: CASSSLREKVNEQFF.